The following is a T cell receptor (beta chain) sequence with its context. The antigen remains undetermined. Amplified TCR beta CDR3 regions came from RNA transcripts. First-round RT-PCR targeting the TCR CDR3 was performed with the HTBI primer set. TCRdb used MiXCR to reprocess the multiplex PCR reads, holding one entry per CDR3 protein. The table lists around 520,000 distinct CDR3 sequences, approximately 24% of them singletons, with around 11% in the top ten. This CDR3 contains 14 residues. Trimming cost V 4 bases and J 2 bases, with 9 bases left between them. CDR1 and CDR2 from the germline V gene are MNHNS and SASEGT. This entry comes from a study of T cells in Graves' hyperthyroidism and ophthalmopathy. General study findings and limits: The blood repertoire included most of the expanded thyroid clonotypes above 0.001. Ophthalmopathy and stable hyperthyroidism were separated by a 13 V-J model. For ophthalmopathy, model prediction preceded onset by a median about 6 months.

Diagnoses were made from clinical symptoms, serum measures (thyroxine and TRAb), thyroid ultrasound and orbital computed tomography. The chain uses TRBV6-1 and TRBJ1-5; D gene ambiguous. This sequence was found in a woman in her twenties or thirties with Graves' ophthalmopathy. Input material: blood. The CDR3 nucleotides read TGTGCCAGCAGTGGACCGGTCGGCAATCAGCCCCAGCATTTT. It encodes CASSGPVGNQPQHF.